What follows describes a single TCR beta chain. The antigen is undetermined. This sample was taken from a study of shared clonotypes between healthy human individuals. General observations from the study: For naive CD4 cells, roughly 5% of clonotypes were shared across a handful of donors.

Original handling: Filtering of immunoSEQ junctional sequences could not match full-length read filtering. Profiled with immunoSEQ multiplex PCR; TCRdb holds only in-frame clones, not every one. D and trimming come from the DNA, and the V and J calls and clone size come from that table. The sample lists about 1 million clones, under 80% occurring once. Sequenced: memory CD4+ T cells sorted from blood. Specified subset: CD45RA-negative fraction. The origin of this receptor is a man aged 18 to 30 in good health.

Here the CDR3 DNA reads TGCAGCGTCCATAGCGGAAGCTCCTACAATGAGCAGTTCTTC. Encoded protein: CSVHSGSSYNEQFF. This chain joins TRBV29-1 and TRBJ2-1, with D maybe TRBD2 (6 bases). The V gene's germline CDR1 is SQVTM and CDR2 ANQGSEA. Trimming removed 6 bases from V and 0 bases from J, with 12 bases in between. The CDR3 spans 14 residues.